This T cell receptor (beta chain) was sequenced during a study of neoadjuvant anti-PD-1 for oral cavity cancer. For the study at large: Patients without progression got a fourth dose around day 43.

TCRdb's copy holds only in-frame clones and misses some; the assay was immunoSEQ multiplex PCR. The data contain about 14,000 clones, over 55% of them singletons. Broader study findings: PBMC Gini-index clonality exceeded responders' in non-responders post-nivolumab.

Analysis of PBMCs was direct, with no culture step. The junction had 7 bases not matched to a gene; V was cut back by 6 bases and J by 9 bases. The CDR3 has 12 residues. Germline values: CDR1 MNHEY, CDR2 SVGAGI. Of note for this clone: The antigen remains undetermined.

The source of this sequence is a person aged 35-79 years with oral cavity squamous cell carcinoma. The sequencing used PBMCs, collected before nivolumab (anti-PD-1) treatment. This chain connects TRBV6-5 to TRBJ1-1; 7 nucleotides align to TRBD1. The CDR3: CASSNRDRKAFF. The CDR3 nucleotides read TGTGCCAGCAGCAACCGGGACAGAAAAGCTTTCTTT.